The following is a TCR beta chain sequence with its context. The antigen is unknown. As for time point: week 3, after first cycle of checkpoint inhibitor. One draw preceded checkpoint blockade; another followed its first cycle at week 3. At 12 weeks after first infusion, RECIST 1.1 defined response for most patients. Per germline, CDR1 SQVTM and CDR2 ANQGSEA. Trimming took off 0 bases at V and 7 bases at J, with 16 bases between the two ends. CDR3 length: 14 residues. These data originate in a study of blood T cell dynamics during melanoma immunotherapy. Notes on the study in general: Whether repertoire-driving clones were melanoma-specific could not be determined.

The repertoire was sequenced with immunoSEQ multiplex PCR; TCRdb's copy has only in-frame clones and lacks some. The repertoire consists of 6,500 to 10,000 clones, with about 85% occurring once and the leading ten covering around 3.6%. J is TRBJ2-7 and V is TRBV29-1, with D perhaps TRBD1 or TRBD2 (6 bases each). This specimen was blood, taken from a patient treated with checkpoint blockade. The TCR was taken from a human donor with melanoma. CDR3 loop: CSVEDVGGGGEQYF. The CDR3 DNA is TGCAGCGTTGAAGATGTCGGAGGGGGTGGGGAGCAGTACTTC.